This T cell receptor (beta chain) was recorded in a study of T cell responses to AZD1222 COVID-19 vaccine. Concerning this clone itself: Its antigen is not known.

Study conclusions and caveats: Spike-specific TCR depth and breadth grew after two AZD1222 doses. Spike-spanning, vaccine-associated CD4 TCRs were dominant at 160-218 and 743-854.

The protocol was immunoSEQ multiplex PCR, while the TCRdb copy is restricted to in-frame clones and leaves out a portion. The profile covers 120,000 or so clones, with roughly 92% appearing a single time and more than 2% taken by the ten largest. This clonotype was sampled from an adult who received the AZD1222 COVID-19 vaccine. Sequences were derived from peripheral blood, sampled 28 days after the second AZD1222 dose.

Here the CDR3 reads CASSFGLAGGSNTGELFF. DNA of the CDR3: TGCGCCAGCAGCTTTGGACTAGCGGGGGGTTCGAACACCGGGGAGCTGTTTTTT. The chain has TRBV5-1 and TRBJ2-2, with TRBD2 matching over 14 bases. This CDR3 contains 18 residues. CDR1 is SGHRS and CDR2 is YFSETQ in the germline V gene. V lost 2 bases, J lost 0 bases, and 3 bases stayed unmatched. Based on the CDR3 plus reference TRBV5-1 and TRBJ2-2, the full variable domain is KAGVTQTPRYLIKTRGQQVTLSCSPISGHRSVSWYQQTPGQGLQFLFEYFSETQRNKGNFPGRFSGRQFSNSRSEMNVSTLELGDSALYLCASSFGLAGGSNTGELFFGEGSRLTVL.